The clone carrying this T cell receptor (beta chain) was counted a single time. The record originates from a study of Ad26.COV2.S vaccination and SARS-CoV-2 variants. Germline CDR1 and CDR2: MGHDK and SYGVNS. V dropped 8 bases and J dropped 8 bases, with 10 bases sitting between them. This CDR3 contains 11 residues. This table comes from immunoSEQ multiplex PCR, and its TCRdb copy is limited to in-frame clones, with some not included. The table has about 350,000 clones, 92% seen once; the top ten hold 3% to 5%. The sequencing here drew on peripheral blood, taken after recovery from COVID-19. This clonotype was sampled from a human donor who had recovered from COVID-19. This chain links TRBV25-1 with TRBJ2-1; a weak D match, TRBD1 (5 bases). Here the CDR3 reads CASVLGHEQFF. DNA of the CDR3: TGTGCCAGCGTCTTGGGGCATGAGCAGTTCTTC.